This TCR beta chain was recorded in a study of identifying expanded T cells in peripheral blood (dated by TCRdb to between 2019 and 2020). Regarding the research as a whole: Four technical replicates, made by sequencing separate aliquots from the same pool of genomic DNA, were compared pairwise. General findings and caveats noted by the study authors: The beta-binomial model significantly reduced the number of clones called differentially abundant and the false-positive rate across all healthy-donor time intervals. For all healthy donors, the variance in clone template counts between two-week samples rose significantly as total template count increased. It was expected by the authors that biological variance in healthy repertoires might increase further over much longer intervals, such as months to years. About 1.3 differentially abundant clones were flagged by the binomial model between technical replicates, whereas about 17 and 20 were flagged over two weeks and four weeks, respectively.

During the collection period, no immune events, such as infections, were documented for the healthy donors. Time-dependent variance in a beta-binomial model of T-cell clone differential abundance was calibrated using healthy-donor blood repertoires as a training cohort. There were some ten healthy donors in the training cohort, of whom 3 were female and 7 were male. The donors were between roughly 29 and 65 years old, with an average age of approximately 47 years. Whole blood from each healthy donor was obtained from a commercial supplier and was collected at three time points around 15 days apart. For immunosequencing, genomic DNA was extracted from unsorted whole blood. The immunoSEQ Assay, which relies on bias-controlled multiplex PCR amplification of genomic DNA, was used to profile TCRbeta CDR3 regions. The study's own analysis went as follows. The absolute abundance of each unique TCRbeta CDR3 region was quantified after sequences were collapsed and filtered. Differential abundance was assessed using a binomial (Fisher-equivalent) model and a beta-binomial model in which time-dependent variance fitted from healthy donors was added. Clones with fewer than 5 combined templates were removed, and differential abundance was called for clones with a Benjamini-Hochberg FDR below 0.01. In the beta-binomial model, variance was expressed as a function of the total template count across the two samples, in the form v = (b*log(k)+a)^2. In its TCRdb copy, this immuneACCESS table keeps in-frame sequences only and misses some clones. Where compared with another copy, unresolved V genes explain less than half of these, and the others have no known cause. The V and J calls and clone size are taken from that table; D and trimming were inferred from the DNA. In this sample the table shows about 100,000 clones, over 70% of which occur a single time. The ten largest clones capture 5.5% of the sample.

The CDR3 contains 18 residues, cysteine and phenylalanine counted. CDR3 DNA only is kept here, 54 bases in frame from base 1. Unmatched junction bases come to 16, with V trimmed by 7 bases and J by 2 bases. The CDR1 and CDR2 encoded by the germline V gene (reference sequence) are LNHDA and SQIVND. This clone was observed a single time. Its antigen specificity is not known. Base qualities are not provided; no much larger clone lies one nucleotide away. The receptor was derived from a person aged 18 to 75 in good health. The rearranged chain carries TRBV19 and TRBJ1-2, with 10 central nucleotides matching TRBD1. The source material was blood. Read as DNA, the sequence is TGTGCCAGTACCACAACCTGGGGCGGGACAGGGGACAACTATGGCTACACCTTC. Its coded protein is CASTTTWGGTGDNYGYTF.